The entry that follows covers one T cell receptor beta chain sequence. Its antigen is not identified. This specimen belongs to a study of cytomegalovirus exposure and HLA in healthy donors. Study in general: Most genotyped donors, approximately 77% of around 370, had Caucasian-associated genetic ancestry. Study-wide findings and caveats: In a later analysis, a genetic analysis reported fewer productive-TCR N-insertions in an Asian-associated ancestry cluster than the cohort average. Presence/absence analyses assumed roughly uniform sequencing depth across donors, which may not hold.

Primers included in the PCR were 60 Vbeta and 13 Jbeta primers. Profiled with immunoSEQ multiplex PCR; TCRdb holds only in-frame clones, not every one. Altogether some 110,000 clones are present, about 75% being singletons, with the ten largest covering 2.5% to 3%. Healthy bone marrow donors made up the donors. Specimen: PBMCs. The receptor comes from a male donor in good health and CMV-seropositive.

In DNA, the CDR3 is TGTGCCAGCAGCTTGGTTGACAGGGAGAATTCACCCCTCCACTTT. Its protein is CASSLVDRENSPLHF. The chain joins TRBV5-4 to TRBJ1-6, with 7 positions matching TRBD1. V lost 0 bases and J lost 7; bases outside the gene matches: 4. Germline CDR1 and CDR2: SGHNT and YYREEE (reference sequence). The CDR3 has 15 amino acids.